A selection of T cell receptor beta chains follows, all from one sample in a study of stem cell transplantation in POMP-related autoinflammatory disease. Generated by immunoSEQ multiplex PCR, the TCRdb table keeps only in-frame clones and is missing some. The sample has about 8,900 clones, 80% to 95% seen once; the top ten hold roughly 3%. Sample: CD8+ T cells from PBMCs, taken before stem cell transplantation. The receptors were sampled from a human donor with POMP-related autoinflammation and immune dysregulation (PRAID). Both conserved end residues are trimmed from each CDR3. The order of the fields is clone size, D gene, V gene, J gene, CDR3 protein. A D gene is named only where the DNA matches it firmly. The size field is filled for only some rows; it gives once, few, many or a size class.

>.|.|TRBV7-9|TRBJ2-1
ASSLVAALNEQF
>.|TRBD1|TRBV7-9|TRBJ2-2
ASTPLVTGGDTGELF
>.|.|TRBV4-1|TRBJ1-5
ASSQEDRVNQPQH
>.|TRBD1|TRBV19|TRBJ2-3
ASSILDRGWDTQY
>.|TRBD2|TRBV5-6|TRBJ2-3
ASSLDGGARKTDTQY
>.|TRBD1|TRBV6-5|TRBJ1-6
ASSSPTGEYNSPLH
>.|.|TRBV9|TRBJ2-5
ASSVVVGETQY
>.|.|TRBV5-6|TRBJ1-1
ASSLSLLNTEAF
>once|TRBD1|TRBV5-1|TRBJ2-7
ASSLAEQGPSYEQY
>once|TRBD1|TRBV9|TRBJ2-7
ASSPGGRGFYEQY
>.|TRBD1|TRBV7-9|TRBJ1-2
ASSGGQGISHGYT
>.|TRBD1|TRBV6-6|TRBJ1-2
ASSSGTGGLAYGYT
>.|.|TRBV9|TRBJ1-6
ASTPSVALH
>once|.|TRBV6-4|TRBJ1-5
ASRYEGVTGNQPQH
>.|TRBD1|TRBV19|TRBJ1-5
ASSITGERSNQPQH
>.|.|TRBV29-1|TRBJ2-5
SVLRETQY
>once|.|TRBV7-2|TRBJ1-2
ASSLNTGSSNYGYT
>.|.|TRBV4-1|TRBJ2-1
ASHVASSSYNEQF
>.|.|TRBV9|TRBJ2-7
ASSPIRDSPYEQY
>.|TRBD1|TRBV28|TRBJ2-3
ASSTRQGTDTQY
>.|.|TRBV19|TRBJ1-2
ASSMGDRLSNYGYT
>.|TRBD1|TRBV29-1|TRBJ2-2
SVEESNSGGANGELF
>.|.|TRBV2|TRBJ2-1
ASGGLYGNEQF
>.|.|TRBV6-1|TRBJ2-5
ASSEAADRQETQY
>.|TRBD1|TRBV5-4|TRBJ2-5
ASSTGQGETQY
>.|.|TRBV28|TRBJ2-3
ASSLGGPGTDTQY
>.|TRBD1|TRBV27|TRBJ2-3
ASRDRGLGTDTQY